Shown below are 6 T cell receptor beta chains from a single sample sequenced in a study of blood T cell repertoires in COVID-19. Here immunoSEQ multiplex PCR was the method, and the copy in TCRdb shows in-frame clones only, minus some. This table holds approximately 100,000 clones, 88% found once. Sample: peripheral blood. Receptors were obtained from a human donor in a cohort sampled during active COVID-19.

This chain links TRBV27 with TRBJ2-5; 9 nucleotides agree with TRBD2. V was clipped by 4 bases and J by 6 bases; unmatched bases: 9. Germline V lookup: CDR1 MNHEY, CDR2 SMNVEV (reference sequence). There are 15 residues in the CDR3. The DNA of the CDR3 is TGTGCCAGCAGTTGGCTGCGGGAGGGCGGGAAGACCCAGTACTTC. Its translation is CASSWLREGGKTQYF.

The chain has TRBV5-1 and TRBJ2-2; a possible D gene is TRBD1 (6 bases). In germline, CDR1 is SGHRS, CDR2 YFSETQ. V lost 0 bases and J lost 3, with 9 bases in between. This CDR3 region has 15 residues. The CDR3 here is CASSLGQEYTGELFF. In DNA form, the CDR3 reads TGCGCCAGCAGCTTGGGACAGGAATACACCGGGGAGCTGTTTTTT.

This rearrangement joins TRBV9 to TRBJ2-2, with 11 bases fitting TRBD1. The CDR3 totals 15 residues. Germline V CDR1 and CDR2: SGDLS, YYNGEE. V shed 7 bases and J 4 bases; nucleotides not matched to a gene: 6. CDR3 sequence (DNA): TGTGCCAGCCGCCTTGGGACAGGGGGCACCGGGGAGCTGTTTTTT. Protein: CASRLGTGGTGELFF. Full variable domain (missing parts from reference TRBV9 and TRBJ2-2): DSGVTQTPKHLITATGQRVTLRCSPRSGDLSVYWYQQSLDQGLQFLIQYYNGEERAKGNILERFSAQQFPDLHSELNLSSLELGDSALYFCASRLGTGGTGELFFGEGSRLTVL.

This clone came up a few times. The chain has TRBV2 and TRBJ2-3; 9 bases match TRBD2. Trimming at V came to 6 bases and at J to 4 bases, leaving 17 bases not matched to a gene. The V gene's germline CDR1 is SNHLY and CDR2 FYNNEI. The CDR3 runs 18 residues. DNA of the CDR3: TGTGCCAGCAGGGCTGTTGGTAGCGGGGGCCGTGTTTCAGATACGCAGTATTTT. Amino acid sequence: CASRAVGSGGRVSDTQYF. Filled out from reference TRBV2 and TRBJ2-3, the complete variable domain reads EPEVTQTPSHQVTQMGQEVILRCVPISNHLYFYWYRQILGQKVEFLVSFYNNEISEKSEIFDDQFSVERPDGSNFTLKIRSTKLEDSAMYFCASRAVGSGGRVSDTQYFGPGTRLTVL.

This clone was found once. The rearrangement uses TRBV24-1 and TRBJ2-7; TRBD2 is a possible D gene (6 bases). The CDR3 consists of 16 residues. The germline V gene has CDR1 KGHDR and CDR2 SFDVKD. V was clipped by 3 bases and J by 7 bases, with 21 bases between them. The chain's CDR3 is CATSDGRREERCEQYF. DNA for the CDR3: TGTGCCACCAGTGATGGTAGGAGGGAAGAGCGGTGTGAGCAGTACTTC.

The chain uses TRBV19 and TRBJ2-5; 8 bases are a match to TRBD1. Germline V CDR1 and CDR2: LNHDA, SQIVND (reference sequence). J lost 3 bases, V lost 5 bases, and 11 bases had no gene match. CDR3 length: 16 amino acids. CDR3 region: CASSPPQGAIKETQYF. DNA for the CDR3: TGTGCCAGTAGTCCACCGCAGGGGGCGATCAAAGAGACCCAGTACTTC.